This TCR beta chain was captured by sequencing in a study of OX40 agonist ivuxolimab in advanced cancers. General observations from the study: Patients with a partial response at 0.1-3.0 mg/kg had among the lowest clonal expansion.

Germline lookup yields CDR1 SEHNR and CDR2 FQNEAQ (reference sequence). The CDR3 sequence is 15 residues long. V was shortened by 5 bases and J by 5 bases, with 18 bases between the two germline ends. The method was immunoSEQ multiplex PCR; TCRdb's version includes in-frame clones alone and lacks a portion of them. The table lists 65,000 to 80,000 clones, around nine tenths of them singletons. As concerns this clone: Its antigen is not known.

This chain joins TRBV7-9 and TRBJ2-5; D may correspond to TRBD1 or TRBD2 (6 bases each). The source material was CD4+ or CD8+ T cells sorted from blood, sampled in a trial of the OX40 agonist ivuxolimab. This TCR came from an adult with an advanced solid tumor such as melanoma, head and neck, liver or kidney cancer. The DNA for the CDR3 is TGTGCCAGCAGCCCGGGGGCAGGGATGATGGAGACCCAGTACTTC. Its protein is CASSPGAGMMETQYF.